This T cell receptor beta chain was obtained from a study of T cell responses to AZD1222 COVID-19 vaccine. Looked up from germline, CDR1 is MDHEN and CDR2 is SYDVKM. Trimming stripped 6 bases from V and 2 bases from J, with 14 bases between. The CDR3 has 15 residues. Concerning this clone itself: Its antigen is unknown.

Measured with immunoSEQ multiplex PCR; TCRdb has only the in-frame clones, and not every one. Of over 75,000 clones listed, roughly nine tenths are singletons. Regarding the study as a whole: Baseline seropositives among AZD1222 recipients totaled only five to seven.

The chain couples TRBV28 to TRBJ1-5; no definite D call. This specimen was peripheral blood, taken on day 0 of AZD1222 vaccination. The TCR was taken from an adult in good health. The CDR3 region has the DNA TGTGCCAGCAGCCGCCGCGACGCGGGCAATCAGCCCCAGCATTTT. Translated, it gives CASSRRDAGNQPQHF. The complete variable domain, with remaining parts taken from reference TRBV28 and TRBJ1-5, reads DVKVTQSSRYLVKRTGEKVFLECVQDMDHENMFWYRQDPGLGLRLIYFSYDVKMKEKGDIPEGYSVSREKKERFSLILESASTNQTSMYLCASSRRDAGNQPQHFGDGTRLSIL.